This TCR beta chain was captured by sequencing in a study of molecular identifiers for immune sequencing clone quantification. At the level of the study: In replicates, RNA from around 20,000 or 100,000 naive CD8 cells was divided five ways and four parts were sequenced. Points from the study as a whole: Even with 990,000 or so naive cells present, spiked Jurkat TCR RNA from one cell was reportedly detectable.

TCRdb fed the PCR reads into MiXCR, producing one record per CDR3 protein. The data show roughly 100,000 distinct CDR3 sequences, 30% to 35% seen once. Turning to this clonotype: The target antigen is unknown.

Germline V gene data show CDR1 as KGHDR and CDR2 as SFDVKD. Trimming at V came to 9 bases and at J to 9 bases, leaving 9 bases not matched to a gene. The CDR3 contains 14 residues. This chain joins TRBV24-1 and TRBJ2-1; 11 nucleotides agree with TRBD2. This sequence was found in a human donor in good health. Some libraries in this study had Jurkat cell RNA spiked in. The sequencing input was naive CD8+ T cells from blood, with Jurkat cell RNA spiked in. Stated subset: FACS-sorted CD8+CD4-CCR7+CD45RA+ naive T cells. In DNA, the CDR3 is TGTGCCACCGAGGGAACTAGCGGGAGTTTTGAGCAGTTCTTC. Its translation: CATEGTSGSFEQFF.